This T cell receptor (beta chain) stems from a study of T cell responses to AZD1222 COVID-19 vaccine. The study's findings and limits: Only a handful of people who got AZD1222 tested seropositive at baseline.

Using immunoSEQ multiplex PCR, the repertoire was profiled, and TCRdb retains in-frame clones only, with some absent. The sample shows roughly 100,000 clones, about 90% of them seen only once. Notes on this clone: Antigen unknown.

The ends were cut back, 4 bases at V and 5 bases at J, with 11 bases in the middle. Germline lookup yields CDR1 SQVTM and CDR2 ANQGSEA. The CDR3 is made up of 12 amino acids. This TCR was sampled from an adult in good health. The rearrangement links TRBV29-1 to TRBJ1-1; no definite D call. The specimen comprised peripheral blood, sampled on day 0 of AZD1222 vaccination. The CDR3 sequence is CSVVGVGTEAFF. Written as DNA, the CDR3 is TGCAGCGTTGTTGGGGTGGGGACTGAAGCTTTCTTT. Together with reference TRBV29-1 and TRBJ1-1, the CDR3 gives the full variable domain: SAVISQKPSRDICQRGTSLTIQCQVDSQVTMMFWYRQQPGQSLTLIATANQGSEATYESGFVIDKFPISRPNLTFSTLTVSNMSPEDSSIYLCSVVGVGTEAFFGQGTRLTVV.